This T cell receptor beta chain was recorded in a study of regulatory T cells in long-lasting Graves disease. Whole-study findings and limits: Authors noted too few samples as a limitation.

iRepertoire HTBI primers and Arm-PCR of CDR3 regions built TCR beta libraries. Each CDR3 protein is one row after TCRdb ran MiXCR on the multiplex PCR reads. The table lists 350,000 to 400,000 distinct CDR3 sequences, 15% to 20% of them singletons, with around 20% in the top ten. V trimming: 3 bases; J trimming: 6 bases; junction bases outside the gene matches: 10. CDR3 length: 16 amino acids. CDR1 is LNHDA, CDR2 SQIVND, per germline (reference sequence). Concerning this clonotype itself: The antigen remains unidentified.

Documented time point: newly diagnosed GD, antithyroid drugs for less than 3 months. Extracted RNA from PBMCs served as the source of the TCR library. A further study also used this sample, focusing on T cells in Graves' hyperthyroidism and ophthalmopathy. That paper states: Pregnant or lactating patients were excluded, as were those with uncontrolled infection or other autoimmune disease.

This clonotype was sampled from a young woman with Graves disease. The sample consisted of peripheral blood mononuclear cells (PBMCs), taken at new diagnosis, from a patient treated with antithyroid drugs. The chain links TRBV19 to TRBJ2-2; 7 bases line up with TRBD2. DNA for the CDR3: TGTGCCAGTAGTATCTCTGCGGGAGTCCTCGCCGGGGAGCTGTTTTTT. It specifies CASSISAGVLAGELFF.